The 9 T cell receptor beta chains listed next were all sequenced from one sample in a study of a mutant IDH1 vaccine in newly diagnosed glioma (dated by TCRdb to the early 2020s). Their antigens remain unidentified. The library was generated by the immunoSEQ multiplex PCR assay. In its TCRdb copy, this immuneACCESS table keeps in-frame sequences only and misses some clones. Where compared with another copy, unresolved V genes explain less than half of these, and the others have no known cause. For this sample the table gives some 66,000 clones, of which 80% to 90% were detected only once. Approximately 4.1% of the sample is taken by the ten largest. The sample's time point label is to be understood as: week 35, safety follow-up. Each vaccine dose, consisting of 300 ug of a 20-mer mutant IDH1 peptide in Montanide, was administered subcutaneously with topical imiquimod. The input for sequencing was PBMCs, taken from a glioma patient whose treatment included an IDH1 peptide vaccine. Receptors originate from a man aged 30 to 45 with glioma.

The genes are TRBV6-1 and TRBJ1-3; D not certain. CDR3 size: 15 residues. Germline loops: CDR1 MNHNS, CDR2 SASEGT. Trimming pared 2 bases from V and 0 bases from J, leaving 8 bases between. The CDR3 loop is CASSEWRGSGNTIYF. In DNA form, the CDR3 reads TGTGCCAGCAGTGAATGGAGAGGCTCTGGAAACACCATATATTTT.

With respect to this clone: Other nucleotide sequences in the sample specify the same CDR3. V usage is TRBV7-9 and J usage is TRBJ1-6; 8 nucleotides match TRBD1. From germline, CDR1 is SEHNR and CDR2 FQNEAQ (reference sequence). The ends lost 1 base at V and 3 bases at J; junction bases unmatched: 2. This CDR3 comprises 16 residues. CDR3 sequence: CASSLGQGFYNSPLHF. The CDR3 DNA reads TGTGCCAGCAGCTTAGGACAGGGGTTCTATAATTCACCCCTCCACTTT. The entire variable domain, with the rest obtained from reference TRBV7-9 and TRBJ1-6, is as follows: DTGVSQNPRHKITKRGQNVTFRCDPISEHNRLYWYRQTLGQGPEFLTYFQNEAQLEKSRLLSDRFSAERPKGSFSTLEIQRTEQGDSAMYLCASSLGQGFYNSPLHFGNGTRLTVT.

The V and J genes are TRBV4-2 and TRBJ1-4; TRBD1 agrees at 10 bases. Germline loops: CDR1 LGHNA, CDR2 YNFKEQ. The J segment lost 2 bases and the V segment lost 4 bases, leaving 19 bases of the junction unmatched. This CDR3 has 21 residues. The CDR3 spells CASSPKATETGGAGTNEKLFF. The CDR3 DNA sequence: TGTGCCAGCAGCCCGAAGGCCACGGAGACAGGGGGCGCCGGGACTAATGAAAAACTGTTTTTT.

This chain uses TRBV4-2 with TRBJ1-4; 7 bases line up with TRBD1. The CDR3 length is 16 residues. J was trimmed by 2 bases and V by 5 bases; bases with no gene match: 8. Germline values: CDR1 LGHNA, CDR2 YNFKEQ. Here the CDR3 DNA reads TGTGCCAGCAGCGGGCGAAGACAGGGCACTAATGAAAAACTGTTTTTT. As protein: CASSGRRQGTNEKLFF.

This clone was seen only once. The CDR3 sequence: CASSLYGGETQETQYF. The CDR3 nucleotides are TGTGCCAGCAGTTTATACGGAGGGGAAACCCAAGAGACCCAGTACTTC. This chain links TRBV28 with TRBJ2-5; D is possibly TRBD2 (6 bases). The CDR3 contains 16 residues. Germline values: CDR1 MDHEN, CDR2 SYDVKM. V lost 1 base to trimming and J lost 1 base, with 13 bases between them.

This clone was counted only a few times. The DNA of the CDR3 is TGTGCCAGCAGCCAAGATAGAAAGAACACTGAAGCTTTCTTT. Amino acid sequence: CASSQDRKNTEAFF. The chain recombines TRBV4-2 with TRBJ1-1; D uncertain. The germline V and J ends were trimmed by 0 bases and 1 base, with 6 bases remaining between them. Germline CDR1 reads LGHNA; CDR2 reads YNFKEQ. The CDR3 length is 14 residues.

The chain uses TRBV7-8 and TRBJ1-1; 7 positions agree with TRBD1. This CDR3 spans 15 amino acids. The V and J ends lost 1 base and 5 bases, in that order; junction bases with no gene match: 7. Germline lookup yields CDR1 SGHVS and CDR2 FQNEAQ. DNA of the CDR3: TGTGCCAGCAGCTTAGAATTTGAGGGGGCGACTGAAGCTTTCTTT. Its translation is CASSLEFEGATEAFF.

The V and J genes are TRBV6-5 and TRBJ2-7; 9 bases line up with TRBD1. Losses at the gene ends were 2 bases for V and 6 bases for J; bases not matched to a gene: 8. The CDR3 is 15 amino acids. The germline CDR1 and CDR2 sequences are MNHEY and SVGAGI. The CDR3 coding sequence is TGTGCCAGCAGTTACACGCCGGACAGGGGCGGCGAGCAGTACTTC. Translated, it gives CASSYTPDRGGEQYF.

This chain connects TRBV30 to TRBJ2-7, with 11 bases fitting TRBD1. Germline CDR1 is GTSNPN and CDR2 is SVGIG (reference sequence). The CDR3 is 13 residues long. The ends lost 5 bases at V and 5 bases at J; junction bases unmatched: 5. Here the CDR3 reads CAWSPGQGDEQYF. CDR3 nucleotides: TGTGCCTGGTCCCCGGGACAGGGGGACGAGCAGTACTTC.